The 25 T cell receptor beta chains listed next were all sequenced from one sample in a study of radiotherapy plus CTLA-4 blockade in lung cancer (dated by TCRdb to the late 2010s). Library preparation used the immunoSEQ multiplex PCR assay. TCRdb took this table from immuneACCESS and kept in-frame rearrangements with V and J called. Such tables lack part of the clones; where checked against another copy, unresolved V genes explain under half of the gap, and the rest is unexplained. This sample has about 94,000 clones in its table, and about four fifths of those were observed once. Together, the top ten hold roughly 25% of the sample. The sequences come from peripheral blood, collected from a patient treated with radiotherapy plus ipilimumab. The receptor source for this set is a human donor with non-small cell lung cancer that progressed on radiotherapy plus ipilimumab.

This clone came up once. The CDR3 is CASSGVLNEKLFF. The CDR3 coding sequence is TGTGCCAGCAGCGGCGTGCTAAATGAAAAACTGTTTTTT. This chain joins TRBV4-2 and TRBJ1-4; D is ambiguous. Germline V gives CDR1 LGHNA, CDR2 YNFKEQ. V lost 5 bases to trimming and J lost 5 bases, with 9 bases between them. The CDR3 consists of 13 residues.

This chain uses TRBV29-1 with TRBJ1-2, with D perhaps TRBD1 (5 bases). In germline, CDR1 is SQVTM, CDR2 ANQGSEA. The V end lost 5 bases, the J end lost 8 bases, and 12 bases lay between the germline ends. This CDR3 has 11 residues. CDR3 DNA: TGCAGCGTTCGGGACGGCTCGGGCTACACCTTC. It is translated as CSVRDGSGYTF.

The chain couples TRBV18 to TRBJ1-5; D unclear. The germline CDR1 and CDR2 sequences are KGHSH and LQKENI. Trimming took 4 bases from V and 3 from J, leaving 7 bases between them. This CDR3 contains 13 residues. The CDR3 is CASSQGPNQPQHF. The CDR3 nucleotides are TGTGCCAGCTCACAGGGTCCCAATCAGCCCCAGCATTTT. Together with reference TRBV18 and TRBJ1-5, the CDR3 gives the full variable domain: NAGVMQNPRHLVRRRGQEARLRCSPMKGHSHVYWYRQLPEEGLKFMVYLQKENIIDESGMPKERFSAEFPKEGPSILRIQQVVRGDSAAYFCASSQGPNQPQHFGDGTRLSIL.

The rearrangement links TRBV7-8 to TRBJ2-1; the match to TRBD2 covers 13 bases. CDR3 size: 16 residues. In germline, CDR1 is SGHVS, CDR2 FQNEAQ. The J segment lost 7 bases and the V segment lost 6 bases, leaving 9 bases of the junction unmatched. CDR3 sequence reads: CASSPPGLAGANEQFF. The DNA of the CDR3 is TGTGCCAGCAGTCCCCCCGGACTAGCGGGAGCAAATGAGCAGTTCTTC.

The chain has TRBV30 and TRBJ2-4; D is unresolved. V lost 2 bases and J 6 bases, leaving 11 bases between the germline ends. CDR1 GTSNPN and CDR2 SVGIG come from the germline V gene (reference sequence). The CDR3 sequence is 13 residues long. In nucleotides, the CDR3 is TGTGCCTGGAGTCACCCAGGTAGAAACATTCAGTACTTC. Protein product: CAWSHPGRNIQYF.

The count of this clone is one. The gene calls are TRBV28 and TRBJ1-5, with 7 bases aligning to TRBD1. The CDR3 consists of 15 residues. Germline V gene lookup returns CDR1 MDHEN and CDR2 SYDVKM. Trimming removed 5 bases from V and 4 bases from J; junction bases left unmatched: 8. In DNA, the CDR3 is TGTGCCAGCAGTACTGGACAGGTACGTAATCAGCCCCAGCATTTT. Encoded protein: CASSTGQVRNQPQHF. Filled out from reference TRBV28 and TRBJ1-5, the complete variable domain reads DVKVTQSSRYLVKRTGEKVFLECVQDMDHENMFWYRQDPGLGLRLIYFSYDVKMKEKGDIPEGYSVSREKKERFSLILESASTNQTSMYLCASSTGQVRNQPQHFGDGTRLSIL.

This clone was counted only a few times. This sequence joins TRBV6-5 and TRBJ2-2, with no clear D. The ends were cut back, 2 bases at V and 7 bases at J, with 5 bases in the middle. The CDR3 contains 12 residues. Germline V CDR1 and CDR2: MNHEY, SVGAGI. The chain's CDR3 is CASSYMGGELFF. The CDR3 bases are TGTGCCAGCAGTTACATGGGCGGGGAGCTGTTTTTT.

In this sample, this clone turned up once. This sequence joins TRBV6-5 and TRBJ1-3, with 7 nucleotides matching TRBD1. This CDR3 spans 15 amino acids. With V trimmed by 6 bases and J by 2 bases, 7 bases remained unmatched. Germline V CDR1 and CDR2: MNHEY, SVGAGI. The chain's CDR3 is CASSPDRVAGNTIYF. CDR3 DNA: TGTGCCAGCAGCCCCGACAGGGTGGCTGGAAACACCATATATTTT.

DNA of the CDR3: TGTGCCAGCAGTGCCGACAATGAGCAGTTCTTC. Its protein is CASSADNEQFF. The chain joins TRBV27 to TRBJ2-1; D is undetermined. The CDR3 loop spans 11 amino acids. Germline V gene lookup returns CDR1 MNHEY and CDR2 SMNVEV (reference sequence). Trimming removed 5 bases from V and 5 bases from J, with 4 bases in between.

The chain employs TRBV7-3 and TRBJ2-7, with D possibly being TRBD1 or TRBD2 (6 bases each). The CDR3 length is 13 residues. V lost 5 bases, J lost 7 bases, and 15 bases lay in between. The V gene's germline CDR1 is SGHTA and CDR2 FQGTGA. The CDR3 reads CASSQGGFSEQYF. DNA of the CDR3: TGTGCCAGCAGCCAAGGGGGGTTCTCGGAGCAGTACTTC. The full variable domain, rest sourced from reference TRBV7-3 and TRBJ2-7, is GAGVSQTPSNKVTEKGKYVELRCDPISGHTALYWYRQSLGQGPEFLIYFQGTGAADDSGLPNDRFFAVRPEGSVSTLKIQRTERGDSAVYLCASSQGGFSEQYFGPGTRLTVT.

This chain uses TRBV4-1 with TRBJ2-4, with D perhaps TRBD1 (7 bases). V lost 1 base and J lost 6, with 10 bases in between. Germline V gene sequence: CDR1 MGHRA, CDR2 YSYEKL. The CDR3 has 14 amino acids. The chain's CDR3 is CASSQAQGGNIQYF. CDR3 nucleotide sequence: TGCGCCAGCAGCCAAGCTCAGGGGGGAAACATTCAGTACTTC.

This chain connects TRBV28 to TRBJ1-1, with D unclear. The ends were cut back, 2 bases at V and 5 bases at J, with 12 bases in the middle. Germline V gene data show CDR1 as MDHEN and CDR2 as SYDVKM. The CDR3 has 14 residues. CDR3 loop: CASSLIGSITEAFF. In DNA form, the CDR3 reads TGTGCCAGCAGTTTAATCGGTTCAATTACTGAAGCTTTCTTT.

This CDR3 reads CASSFSQGEQYF. The CDR3 DNA is TGCGCCAGCAGCTTTAGTCAGGGCGAGCAGTACTTC. This sequence joins TRBV5-1 and TRBJ2-7; the D gene is possibly TRBD1 (5 bases). V dropped 2 bases and J dropped 6 bases, with 9 bases sitting between them. Germline CDR1 reads SGHRS; CDR2 reads YFSETQ. The CDR3 consists of 12 residues. The variable domain in full, completed from reference TRBV5-1 and TRBJ2-7, reads KAGVTQTPRYLIKTRGQQVTLSCSPISGHRSVSWYQQTPGQGLQFLFEYFSETQRNKGNFPGRFSGRQFSNSRSEMNVSTLELGDSALYLCASSFSQGEQYFGPGTRLTVT.

This clone occurred once. V and J are TRBV28 and TRBJ2-7, with D perhaps matching TRBD1 (6 bases). The CDR3 has 14 amino acids. Trimming removed 2 bases from V and 4 bases from J, with 12 bases in between. The germline gives CDR1 MDHEN, CDR2 SYDVKM. Here the CDR3 reads CASSLLDRFYEQYF. In DNA, the CDR3 is TGTGCCAGCAGTTTACTGGACAGATTTTACGAGCAGTACTTC.

This clone occurred a few times. The V and J genes are TRBV7-9 and TRBJ1-4, with a possible D match to TRBD1 (5 bases). The CDR3 loop spans 14 amino acids. The germline gives CDR1 SEHNR, CDR2 FQNEAQ (reference sequence). V was clipped by 6 bases and J by 0 bases, with 8 bases between them. The CDR3, as DNA: TGTGCCAGCAGACCGACAGCAACTAATGAAAAACTGTTTTTT. Translating it yields CASRPTATNEKLFF.

V gene TRBV7-9 combines with J gene TRBJ1-2, with unresolved D. The germline gives CDR1 SEHNR, CDR2 FQNEAQ (reference sequence). Trimming removed 1 base at V and 2 bases at J, with 5 bases between. The CDR3 contains 13 residues. Written as DNA, the CDR3 is TGTGCCAGCAGCTTAGACAAAAACTATGGCTACACCTTC. Translated: CASSLDKNYGYTF.

This rearrangement joins TRBV20-1 to TRBJ2-7; D remains unclear. Germline values: CDR1 DFQATT, CDR2 SNEGSKA (reference sequence). The CDR3 spans 10 residues. Trimming removed 3 bases at V and 7 bases at J, with 7 bases between. CDR3 protein: CSASKDEQYF. In DNA, the CDR3 is TGCAGTGCTAGTAAAGATGAGCAGTACTTC.

This clone has only one observation. CDR3 nucleotides: TGCGCCAGCAGCCAAGGATGGGACAGGGGGACGTGGGCTTCAAATGAAAAACTGTTTTTT. Protein product: CASSQGWDRGTWASNEKLFF. The J gene is TRBJ1-4, the V gene TRBV4-1; the match to TRBD1 covers 11 bases. V gave up 1 base and J gave up 5 bases; unmatched junction bases: 15. Germline CDR1 MGHRA, CDR2 YSYEKL. The CDR3 covers 20 residues.

J is TRBJ2-2 and V is TRBV15; D remains ambiguous. Germline values: CDR1 LNHNV, CDR2 YYDKDF (reference sequence). Trimming stripped 0 bases from V and 7 bases from J, with 6 bases between. The CDR3 sequence is 13 residues long. The CDR3 DNA reads TGTGCCACCAGCAGAGATCATGGCGGGGAGCTGTTTTTT. It encodes CATSRDHGGELFF.

The chain combines TRBV27 with TRBJ1-1; TRBD1 might be the D (5 bases). Looked up from germline, CDR1 is MNHEY and CDR2 is SMNVEV (reference sequence). V lost 4 bases and J 4 bases, leaving 19 bases between the germline ends. This CDR3 is 16 amino acids long. CDR3 sequence reads: CASSSAGIVGITEAFF. The CDR3, as DNA: TGTGCCAGCAGTTCGGCAGGGATCGTCGGTATCACTGAAGCTTTCTTT.

The V call is TRBV6-5, the J call TRBJ1-1; unclear D gene. The CDR3 has 13 residues. The V gene's germline CDR1 is MNHEY and CDR2 SVGAGI. V lost 1 base to trimming and J lost 1 base, with 4 bases between them. The CDR3 nucleotides are TGTGCCAGCAGTTACTTGGGGAACACTGAAGCTTTCTTT. Translated: CASSYLGNTEAFF.

The V call is TRBV19, the J call TRBJ2-7, with a possible D match to TRBD2 (7 bases). Between the trimmed V and J ends, which lost 5 bases and 6 bases, there was a span of 14 bases. This CDR3 comprises 13 residues. Germline CDR1 is LNHDA and CDR2 is SQIVND (reference sequence). The CDR3 reads CASSSGGLGEQYF. For the CDR3, the DNA is TGTGCCAGTAGTTCCGGGGGGCTGGGCGAGCAGTACTTC.

The chain links TRBV7-3 to TRBJ1-1; D is ambiguous. The CDR3 runs to 15 residues. Germline loops: CDR1 SGHTA, CDR2 FQGTGA. Trimming removed 2 bases at V and 1 base at J, with 11 bases between. DNA for the CDR3: TGTGCCAGCAGCTTATACGGAATCGAGAACACTGAAGCTTTCTTT. It yields the protein CASSLYGIENTEAFF.

The chain joins TRBV4-2 to TRBJ2-2; D might be TRBD1 or TRBD2, each matching 5 bases. Trimming removed 0 bases from V and 2 bases from J, with 13 bases in between. The CDR3 runs 17 residues. Germline-derived CDR1 and CDR2 are LGHNA and YNFKEQ. CDR3: CASSQDWGGGNTGELFF. The CDR3 DNA sequence: TGTGCCAGCAGCCAAGATTGGGGCGGAGGTAACACCGGGGAGCTGTTTTTT.

The genes are TRBV19 and TRBJ1-2; the D gene is possibly TRBD1 (5 bases). The CDR3 is 12 residues long. V lost 10 bases to trimming and J lost 2 bases, with 11 bases between them. The germline CDR1 and CDR2 sequences are LNHDA and SQIVND (reference sequence). CDR3 DNA: TGTGCCACCAGCAGGGTAAACTATGGCTACACCTTC. This codes for CATSRVNYGYTF.